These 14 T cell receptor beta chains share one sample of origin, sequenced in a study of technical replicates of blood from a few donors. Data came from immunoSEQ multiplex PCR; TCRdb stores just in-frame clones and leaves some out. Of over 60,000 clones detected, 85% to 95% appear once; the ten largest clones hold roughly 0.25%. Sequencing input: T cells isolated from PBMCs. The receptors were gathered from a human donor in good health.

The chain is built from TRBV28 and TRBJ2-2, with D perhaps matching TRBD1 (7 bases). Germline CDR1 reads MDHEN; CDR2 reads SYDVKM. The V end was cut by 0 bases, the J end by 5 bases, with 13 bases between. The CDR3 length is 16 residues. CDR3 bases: TGTGCCAGCAGTTTATGGTCGACAGGGAGGACCGGGGAGCTGTTTTTT. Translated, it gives CASSLWSTGRTGELFF.

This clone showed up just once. Here the CDR3 reads CASSLNNEQFF. CDR3 DNA: TGTGCCAGCAGCCTTAACAATGAGCAGTTCTTC. J is TRBJ2-1 and V is TRBV11-3, with D unresolved. The germline V gene has CDR1 SGHNT and CDR2 YENEEA. Trimming shortened V by 5 bases and J by 5 bases, and 4 bases separated the two germline ends. The length of the CDR3 is 11 residues.

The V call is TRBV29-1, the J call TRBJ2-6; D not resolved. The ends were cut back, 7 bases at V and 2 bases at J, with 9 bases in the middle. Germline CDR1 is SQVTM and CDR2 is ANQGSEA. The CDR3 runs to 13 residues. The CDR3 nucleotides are TGCAGCGCCCGGAGCCCTGGGGCCAACGTCCTGACTTTC. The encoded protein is CSARSPGANVLTF.

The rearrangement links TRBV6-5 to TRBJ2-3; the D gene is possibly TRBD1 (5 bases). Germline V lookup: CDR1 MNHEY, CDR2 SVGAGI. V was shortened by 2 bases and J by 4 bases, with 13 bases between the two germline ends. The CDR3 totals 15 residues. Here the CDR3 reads CASSYGKWGPDTQYF. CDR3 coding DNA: TGTGCCAGCAGTTACGGGAAGTGGGGCCCAGATACGCAGTATTTT.

CDR3 nucleotide sequence: TGTGCCAGCAGCCTAGGGGGGCGGCAGGTTTATGAGCAGTTCTTC. It is translated as CASSLGGRQVYEQFF. The gene calls are TRBV9 and TRBJ2-1; either TRBD1 or TRBD2 may supply D (6 bases each). CDR1 is SGDLS and CDR2 is YYNGEE in the germline V gene. V lost 4 bases and J 8 bases, leaving 19 bases between the germline ends. This CDR3 region has 15 residues. The full variable domain, rest sourced from reference TRBV9 and TRBJ2-1, is DSGVTQTPKHLITATGQRVTLRCSPRSGDLSVYWYQQSLDQGLQFLIQYYNGEERAKGNILERFSAQQFPDLHSELNLSSLELGDSALYFCASSLGGRQVYEQFFGPGTRLTVL.

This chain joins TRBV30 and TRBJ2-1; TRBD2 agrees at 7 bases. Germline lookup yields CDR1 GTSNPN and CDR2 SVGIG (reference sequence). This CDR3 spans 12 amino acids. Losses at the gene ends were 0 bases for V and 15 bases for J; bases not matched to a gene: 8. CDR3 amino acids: CAWSVRDYLPFF. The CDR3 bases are TGTGCCTGGAGTGTACGGGACTATCTACCGTTCTTC.

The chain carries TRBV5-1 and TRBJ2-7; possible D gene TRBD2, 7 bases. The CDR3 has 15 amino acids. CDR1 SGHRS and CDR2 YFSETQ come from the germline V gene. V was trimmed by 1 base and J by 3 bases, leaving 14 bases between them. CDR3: CASSLRWRGLYEQYF. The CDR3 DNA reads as TGCGCCAGCAGCTTGCGGTGGCGGGGGCTCTACGAGCAGTACTTC.

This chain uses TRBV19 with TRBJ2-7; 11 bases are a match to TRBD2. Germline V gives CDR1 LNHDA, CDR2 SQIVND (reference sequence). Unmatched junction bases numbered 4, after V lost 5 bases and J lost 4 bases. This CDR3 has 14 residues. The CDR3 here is CASSVVAGGYEQYF. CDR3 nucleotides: TGTGCCAGTAGTGTTGTAGCGGGAGGGTACGAGCAGTACTTC.

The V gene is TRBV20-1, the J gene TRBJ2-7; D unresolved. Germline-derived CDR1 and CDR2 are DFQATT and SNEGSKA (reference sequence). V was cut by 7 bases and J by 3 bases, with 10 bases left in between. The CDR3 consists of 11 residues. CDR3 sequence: CSVLGGYEQYF. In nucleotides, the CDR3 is TGCAGTGTTCTTGGCGGCTACGAGCAGTACTTC.

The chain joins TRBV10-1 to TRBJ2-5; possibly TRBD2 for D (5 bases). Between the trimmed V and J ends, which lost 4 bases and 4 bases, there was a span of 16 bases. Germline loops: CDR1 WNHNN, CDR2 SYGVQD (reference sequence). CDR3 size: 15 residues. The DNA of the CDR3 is TGCGCCAGCAGTGCGGGGTGGGGAGATCGAGAGACCCAGTACTTC. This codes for CASSAGWGDRETQYF.

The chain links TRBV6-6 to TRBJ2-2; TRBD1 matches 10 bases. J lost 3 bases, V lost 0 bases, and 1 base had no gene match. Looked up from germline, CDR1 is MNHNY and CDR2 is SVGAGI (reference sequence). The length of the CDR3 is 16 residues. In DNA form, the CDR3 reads TGTGCCAGCAGTTACTCGGGACAGGGGCACACCGGGGAGCTGTTTTTT. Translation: CASSYSGQGHTGELFF.

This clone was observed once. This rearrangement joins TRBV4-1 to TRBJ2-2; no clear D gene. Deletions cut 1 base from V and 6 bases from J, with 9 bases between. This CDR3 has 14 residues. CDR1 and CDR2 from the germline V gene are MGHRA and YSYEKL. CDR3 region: CASSQVSGPGELFF. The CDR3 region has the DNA TGCGCCAGCAGCCAAGTATCCGGTCCCGGGGAGCTGTTTTTT.

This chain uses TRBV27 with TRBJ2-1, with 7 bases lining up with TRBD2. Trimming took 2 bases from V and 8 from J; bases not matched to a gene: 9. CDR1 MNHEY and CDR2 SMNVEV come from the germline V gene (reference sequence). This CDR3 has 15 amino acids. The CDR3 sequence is CASSLIAGAGDEQFF. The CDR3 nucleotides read TGTGCCAGCAGTTTAATCGCGGGAGCTGGCGATGAGCAGTTCTTC.

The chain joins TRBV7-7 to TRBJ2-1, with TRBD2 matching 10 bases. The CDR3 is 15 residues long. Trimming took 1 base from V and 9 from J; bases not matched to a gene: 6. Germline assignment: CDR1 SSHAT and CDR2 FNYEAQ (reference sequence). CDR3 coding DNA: TGTGCCAGCAGCTTAGTGCTAGCGGGAGCTTCTGAGCAGTTCTTC. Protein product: CASSLVLAGASEQFF.